Listed below are T cell receptor beta chains from one sample, sequenced in a study of T cells in Graves' hyperthyroidism and ophthalmopathy. TCRdb re-derived calls from the multiplex PCR reads in MiXCR, one entry per CDR3 protein. The profile shows approximately 200,000 distinct CDR3 sequences, roughly 18% of them singletons. The sequencing input was blood. The receptors shown here come from a man aged 35-49 years with Graves' hyperthyroidism. Both conserved end residues are part of each CDR3. Fields, in order: V gene, J gene, clone size, D gene, CDR3 protein, CDR3 DNA. The D gene is left open where the match is weak. The size of a clone is reported for some rows only, either as once, few or many, or as a class for expanded clones.

>TRBV7-2|TRBJ1-2|many|TRBD1
CASSLYSTTGNYGYTF
TGTGCCAGCAGCTTGTACTCGACGACAGGGAACTATGGCTACACCTTC
>TRBV3-1|TRBJ1-6|many|TRBD1
CASSQYTGQGGNSPLHF
TGTGCCAGCAGCCAATATACTGGACAGGGTGGAAATTCACCCCTCCACTTT
>TRBV18|TRBJ2-6|many|-
CASSPFRSGANVLTF
TGTGCCAGCTCACCGTTCCGCTCTGGGGCCAACGTCCTGACTTTC
>TRBV6-1|TRBJ2-2|many|TRBD2
CASSRGLAGNTGELFF
TGTGCCAGCAGCCGAGGACTAGCGGGAAACACCGGGGAGCTGTTTTTT
>TRBV7-2|TRBJ1-1|-|-
CASSETQGSEVFF
TGTGCCAGCAGCGAAACACAGGGTTCTGAAGTTTTCTTT
>TRBV18|TRBJ2-7|-|-
CASSAGQTAYEQYF
TGTGCCAGCTCAGCGGGACAGACCGCCTACGAGCAGTACTTC
>TRBV7-9|TRBJ2-3|-|TRBD2
CASSTPAGGQTDTQYF
TGTGCCAGCAGCACCCCCGCGGGGGGCCAGACGGATACGCAGTATTTT
>TRBV20-1|TRBJ1-2|many|-
CSARNGGSTKTSNYGYTF
TGCAGTGCTAGGAATGGTGGGTCTACGAAAACTTCTAACTATGGCTACACCTTC
>TRBV9|TRBJ2-1|-|-
CASSVRGDSYNEQFF
TGTGCCAGCAGCGTACGCGGAGACTCCTACAATGAGCAGTTCTTC
>TRBV5-1|TRBJ2-1|many|TRBD1
CASSTWDRGSYNEQFF
TGCGCCAGCAGCACCTGGGACAGGGGCTCCTACAATGAGCAGTTCTTC
>TRBV28|TRBJ2-3|-|TRBD2
CASSTGLGADTQYF
TGTGCCAGCAGTACTGGACTAGGAGCAGATACGCAGTATTTT
>TRBV6-6|TRBJ2-3|few|-
CASSYVGWSSTDTQYF
TGTGCCAGCAGTTACGTAGGTTGGTCTAGCACAGATACGCAGTATTTT
>TRBV20-1|TRBJ2-5|-|TRBD2
CSAGTSGGARETQYF
TGCAGTGCCGGGACTAGCGGGGGGGCTAGGGAGACCCAGTACTTC
>TRBV20-1|TRBJ2-3|-|TRBD2
CSGGGGGNTDTQYF
TGCAGTGGGGGTGGCGGGGGGAACACAGATACGCAGTATTTT
>TRBV9|TRBJ2-2|-|TRBD2
CASSASGTSGGALTGELFF
TGTGCCAGCAGCGCCTCCGGGACTAGCGGGGGGGCCCTCACCGGGGAGCTGTTTTTT
>TRBV5-1|TRBJ2-7|-|TRBD1
CASSLGTGALTSYEQYF
TGCGCCAGCAGCTTGGGGACAGGGGCGTTGACCTCCTACGAGCAGTACTTC
>TRBV5-1|TRBJ1-3|-|TRBD1
CASSIGTGEDTIYF
TGCGCCAGCAGCATAGGGACAGGGGAAGACACCATATATTTT
>TRBV7-2|TRBJ1-2|-|-
CASSWRLGYGYTF
TGTGCCAGCAGCTGGCGGCTTGGCTATGGCTACACCTTC
>TRBV6-5|TRBJ1-6|-|-
CASSYDRAGDVISPLHF
TGTGCCAGCAGTTACGACCGAGCAGGGGATGTTATTTCACCCCTCCACTTT
>TRBV20-1|TRBJ1-6|many|-
CSARAEGGSPLHF
TGCAGTGCTAGAGCCGAGGGAGGCTCACCCCTCCACTTT
>TRBV11-2|TRBJ1-2|-|-
CASSLEGMGYTF
TGTGCCAGCAGCTTAGAAGGGATGGGCTACACCTTC
>TRBV27|TRBJ2-7|-|TRBD2
CASSSSGTKPYGQYF
TGTGCCAGCAGTTCTTCCGGGACTAAGCCCTACGGGCAGTACTTC
>TRBV2|TRBJ1-2|many|-
CASSPRTANYGYTF
TGTGCCAGCAGTCCCCGGACGGCTAACTATGGCTACACCTTC
>TRBV7-9|TRBJ1-3|many|TRBD1
CASSVTGTASGNTIYF
TGTGCCAGCAGCGTAACCGGGACAGCCTCTGGAAACACCATATATTTT
>TRBV3-1|TRBJ1-1|many|-
CASSQDGRSEAFF
TGTGCCAGCAGCCAAGATGGACGGTCTGAAGCTTTCTTT
>TRBV20-1|TRBJ1-5|many|TRBD1
CSARTTGGGNQPQHF
TGCAGTGCTAGAACGACAGGGGGGGGCAATCAGCCCCAGCATTTT
>TRBV5-1|TRBJ2-7|many|TRBD1
CASSRTPGTGSYEQYF
TGCGCCAGCAGCCGCACACCCGGGACAGGGTCGTACGAGCAGTACTTC
>TRBV18|TRBJ2-2|many|TRBD1
CASSPTGHTGELFF
TGTGCCAGCTCACCGACAGGGCATACCGGGGAGCTGTTTTTT
>TRBV20-1|TRBJ1-1|many|TRBD1
CSAATGGVTEAFF
TGCAGTGCTGCTACAGGGGGCGTCACTGAAGCTTTCTTT
>TRBV4-3|TRBJ2-7|few|TRBD1
CASSQDPNAGQGANLYEQYF
TGCGCCAGCAGCCAAGATCCAAATGCAGGACAGGGGGCTAATCTCTACGAGCAGTACTTC
>TRBV5-1|TRBJ1-5|many|TRBD1
CASSLSAGGEQPQHF
TGCGCCAGCAGCTTATCAGCAGGGGGTGAGCAGCCCCAGCATTTT
>TRBV5-1|TRBJ2-5|many|-
CASSLSPRDSTPGETQYF
TGCGCCAGCAGCTTGTCTCCCCGGGACTCCACCCCCGGAGAGACCCAGTACTTC
>TRBV11-2|TRBJ1-4|many|TRBD1
CASSHTGGEEKLFF
TGTGCCAGCAGCCACACAGGGGGCGAGGAAAAACTGTTTTTT
>TRBV7-8|TRBJ1-6|many|-
CASRGRGRNSPLHF
TGTGCCAGCAGAGGGAGAGGGAGGAATTCACCCCTCCACTTT
>TRBV30|TRBJ1-5|many|-
CAWSLKGGNQPQHF
TGTGCCTGGAGCCTAAAGGGGGGGAATCAGCCCCAGCATTTT
>TRBV20-1|TRBJ1-1|many|TRBD1
CSARPGGENTEAFF
TGCAGTGCTAGGCCAGGGGGGGAGAACACTGAAGCTTTCTTT
>TRBV20-1|TRBJ1-5|many|TRBD1
CSAWGQENLRGDQPQHF
TGCAGTGCTTGGGGACAGGAGAATCTCAGAGGGGATCAGCCCCAGCATTTT
>TRBV30|TRBJ1-5|many|-
CAWSGGDAQPQHF
TGTGCCTGGAGCGGGGGGGACGCTCAGCCCCAGCATTTT
>TRBV7-9|TRBJ2-7|many|-
CASSHLRGYEQYF
TGTGCCAGCAGCCACCTTCGGGGCTACGAGCAGTACTTC
>TRBV18|TRBJ1-2|many|-
CASSPIEGSGYTF
TGTGCCAGCTCACCAATCGAAGGATCTGGCTACACCTTC
>TRBV12-3/TRBV12-4|TRBJ2-7|-|-
CASSLPGPSYEQYF
TGTGCCAGCAGTCTGCCGGGACCCTCTTACGAGCAGTACTTC
>TRBV20-1|TRBJ2-7|many|TRBD1
CSASRTGGNSYEQYF
TGCAGTGCTAGCAGAACAGGGGGCAACTCCTACGAGCAGTACTTC
>TRBV19|TRBJ1-1|many|-
CASSLERSTEAFF
TGTGCCAGTAGCCTCGAACGAAGCACTGAAGCTTTCTTT
>TRBV7-9|TRBJ1-1|many|-
CASSSPTTRGTEAFF
TGTGCCAGCAGCTCCCCGACGACACGCGGCACTGAAGCTTTCTTT
>TRBV15|TRBJ1-5|few|-
CATSRDEWGSNQPQHF
TGTGCCACCAGCAGAGATGAATGGGGAAGCAATCAGCCCCAGCATTTT
>TRBV5-1|TRBJ2-1|-|-
CASSLGESSYNEQFF
TGCGCCAGCAGCTTGGGAGAGAGCTCCTACAATGAGCAGTTCTTC
>TRBV20-1|TRBJ2-1|many|-
CSASAGTSSYNEQFF
TGCAGTGCTAGTGCGGGAACTAGCTCCTACAATGAGCAGTTCTTC
>TRBV5-4|TRBJ2-3|many|-
CASSLSGTDTQYF
TGTGCCAGCAGCTTATCTGGCACAGATACGCAGTATTTT
>TRBV7-2|TRBJ2-5|once|-
CASSLDKLRRNQETQYF
TGTGCCAGCAGCTTAGATAAGTTACGCAGGAACCAAGAGACCCAGTACTTC
>TRBV20-1|TRBJ1-1|many|-
CSARGSGLKAFF
TGCAGTGCTAGAGGCTCCGGTCTGAAAGCTTTCTTT
>TRBV20-1|TRBJ2-3|-|-
CSASVLGSSLTDTQYF
TGCAGTGCTAGCGTCCTAGGGAGTTCGCTCACAGATACGCAGTATTTT
>TRBV28|TRBJ1-1|many|-
CASRATLNLVEAFF
TGTGCCAGCAGGGCGACACTTAACCTTGTTGAAGCTTTCTTT
>TRBV27|TRBJ1-5|-|-
CASSFASGASNQPQHF
TGTGCCAGCAGTTTTGCCAGTGGGGCGAGCAATCAGCCCCAGCATTTT
>TRBV12-3/TRBV12-4|TRBJ2-1|few|TRBD2
CASSNLAGASEQFF
TGTGCCAGCAGCAACCTAGCGGGGGCCTCTGAGCAGTTCTTC
>TRBV6-1|TRBJ1-2|-|TRBD1
CASRLQGQGYGYTF
TGTGCCAGCAGACTCCAAGGACAGGGCTATGGCTACACCTTC